This paragraph covers one T cell receptor beta chain sequence. The entry originates in a study of blood T cell repertoires in COVID-19. Study context: The analysed material was cDNA or gDNA that came from T cells, B-cell-depleted T cells, or PBMCs.

Here immunoSEQ multiplex PCR was the method, and the copy in TCRdb shows in-frame clones only, minus some. This table has under 200,000 clones, approximately 91% appearing once. From germline, CDR1 is MNHNY and CDR2 SVGAGI (reference sequence). This CDR3 is 14 amino acids long. V lost 4 bases, J lost 3 bases, and 4 bases stayed unmatched. This receptor was identified in a man in his 70s with active or convalescent COVID-19. The chain couples TRBV6-6 to TRBJ2-7; 9 nucleotides align to TRBD2. The sequenced material came from peripheral blood. The CDR3 sequence is CASSFSGGYYEQYF. Written as DNA, the CDR3 is TGTGCCAGCAGTTTTAGCGGGGGCTACTACGAGCAGTACTTC.